Sequencing of this TCR beta chain was carried out in a study of CD8 T cells in ankylosing spondylitis. Study results and limitations: Significant enrichment of disease-linked clones was reportedly seen in matched ankylosing spondylitis synovial fluid.

CDR1 and CDR2 (germline): SGDLS, YYNGEE. V dropped 0 bases and J dropped 0 bases, with 4 bases sitting between them. There are 14 residues in the CDR3. Generation of TCR beta libraries employed quantitative 5'-RACE incorporating molecular barcodes. TCRdb re-derived calls from the 5' RACE reads in MiXCR, one entry per CDR3 protein. Of under 15,000 distinct CDR3 sequences listed, 2.8% are singletons. Judged by abundance, this clonotype is medium-sized. Its antigen remains unidentified. What was sequenced was blood, either unsorted or a sorted T cell fraction (not recorded which). The chain is built from TRBV9 and TRBJ1-3, with D unclear. This clonotype was obtained from a male donor with ankylosing spondylitis or in good health (not recorded which). Written as DNA, the CDR3 is TGTGCCAGCAGCGTAGAGGGCTCTGGAAACACCATATATTTT. Its protein product is CASSVEGSGNTIYF.